The present T cell receptor (beta chain) was sequenced within a study of T cells expressing NK-cell markers. Germline V gene lookup returns CDR1 SGHTA and CDR2 FQGNSA. The CDR3 spans 14 residues. TCRdb reanalyzed the 5' RACE reads and collapses them to one entry per CDR3 protein, without DNA. The listing contains 5,000 to 6,500 distinct CDR3 sequences. V and J are TRBV7-2 and TRBJ1-6; TCRdb's assignment of TRBD1 cannot be checked, as there is no DNA. The source of this sequence is a man between 18 and 35 years old in good health. Sequencing used blood T cells: a sorted CD56 or NKG2C T cell subset, CD4+ or CD8+ T cells, or bulk PBMC T cells (not recorded which). The CDR3 region is CASSLRVSDRRLHF.